These 20 T cell receptor beta chains originate from one sample sequenced in a study of post-analysis software for immune sequencing data. Findings of the study overall: A handful of TRBV segments appeared more often in patients than in controls, and TRBV5-6, TRBV5-1 and TRBV20-1 were among these.

The library was made from cDNA and included unique molecular identifiers. In TCRdb, the PCR reads were re-called with MiXCR into one record per CDR3 protein. The sample contains 700,000 to 800,000 distinct CDR3 sequences, roughly 27% of which appear only once. These TCRs' antigens remain unknown. Sequencing input: blood. The receptors were sampled from a girl aged 10-17 years with multiple sclerosis.

This clonotype was counted at least ten times. The rearrangement uses TRBV20-1 and TRBJ2-5; TRBD2 agrees at 12 bases. This CDR3 is 13 amino acids long. Germline V lookup: CDR1 DFQATT, CDR2 SNEGSKA (reference sequence). Germline trimming cut 6 bases from V and 3 bases from J; bases unmatched to any gene: 2. The CDR3 region has the DNA TGCAGTGCCAGGACTAGCGGGAAAGAGACCCAGTACTTC. This encodes CSARTSGKETQYF.

The chain uses TRBV12-3 or TRBV12-4 and TRBJ1-5; D remains ambiguous. Between the trimmed V and J ends, which lost 7 bases and 9 bases, there was a span of 13 bases. CDR3 length equals 12 residues. The chain's CDR3 is CASTLEDLPQHF. Written as DNA, the CDR3 is TGTGCCAGCACCCTTGAAGATCTGCCCCAGCATTTT.

CDR3 protein: CSARDPRWTSGGYEQYF. In DNA, the CDR3 is TGCAGTGCTAGAGACCCCCGATGGACTAGCGGAGGCTACGAGCAGTACTTC. The gene calls are TRBV20-1 and TRBJ2-7; 10 bases line up with TRBD2. Trimming at V came to 0 bases and at J to 3 bases, leaving 11 bases not matched to a gene. Germline CDR1 and CDR2: DFQATT and SNEGSKA (reference sequence). The CDR3 runs 17 residues.

The chain links TRBV12-3 or TRBV12-4 to TRBJ2-1; TRBD2 aligns across 7 bases. The ends lost 3 bases at V and 6 bases at J; junction bases unmatched: 17. CDR3 length: 18 amino acids. The chain's CDR3 is CASSFYAGDPEQFNEQFF. DNA of the CDR3: TGTGCCAGCAGTTTTTATGCGGGAGACCCCGAGCAATTCAATGAGCAGTTCTTC.

This clonotype was seen more than once but under ten times. The gene calls are TRBV20-1 and TRBJ2-7; 8 nucleotides align to TRBD1. TRBJ2-5 matches the DNA end more closely, so the J call is doubtful. Germline CDR1 DFQATT, CDR2 SNEGSKA (reference sequence). The CDR3 contains 14 residues. For the CDR3, the DNA is TGCAGTGCTACCTCCCCACAGGGGGAGGAGACCCAGTACTTC. This encodes CSATSPQGEETQYF.

The sample holds a few counts of this clonotype. The chain couples TRBV29-1 to TRBJ2-7; D gene unclear. The CDR3 is 12 residues long. Deletions cut 2 bases from V and 2 bases from J, with 7 bases between. Germline CDR1 reads SQVTM; CDR2 reads ANQGSEA. Here the CDR3 DNA reads TGCAGCGTTGAATCTTCGGCCTACGAGCAGTACTTC. It yields the protein CSVESSAYEQYF.

The chain links TRBV2 to TRBJ1-5; D is undetermined. Germline V gene sequence: CDR1 SNHLY, CDR2 FYNNEI. Trimming took 3 bases from V and 2 from J, leaving 11 bases between them. The CDR3 is 15 residues long. The CDR3 spells CASSDALRGNQPQHF. CDR3 in DNA: TGTGCCAGCAGTGATGCGCTTAGGGGCAATCAGCCCCAGCATTTT.

About this clonotype: At one boundary the junction diverges from the germline segment, which might be a read error. The V gene is TRBV7-8, the J gene TRBJ1-5, with D unresolved. CDR1 and CDR2 (germline): SGHVS, FQNEAQ. CDR3 size: 12 residues. CDR3 sequence (DNA): TGTGCCGGCAGCTTGGGTACGGGGAAGGAGCATTTT. This encodes CAGSLGTGKEHF.

This chain joins TRBV18 and TRBJ2-5; 15 bases fit TRBD2. The end of the DNA is better explained by TRBJ2-7, so the J call may be wrong. CDR1 is KGHSH, CDR2 LQKENI, per germline. The CDR3 has 16 amino acids. The CDR3: CASSPGLAGGRIEQYF. In DNA, the CDR3 is TGTGCCAGCTCACCGGGACTAGCGGGGGGAAGGATCGAGCAGTACTTC.

This clonotype was detected a few times. The chain joins TRBV12-3 or TRBV12-4 to TRBJ2-1; D remains unclear. The CDR3 sequence is 13 residues long. V was pared by 8 bases and J by 0 bases, with 8 bases between. The CDR3 reads CASGSASYNEQFF. In DNA, the CDR3 is TGTGCCAGCGGCTCGGCCTCCTACAATGAGCAGTTCTTC.

About this clonotype itself: This may come from a read error, since a much larger clone is one base off. The rearrangement links TRBV20-1 to TRBJ2-5, with 7 bases lining up with TRBD2. Per germline, CDR1 DFQATT and CDR2 SNEGSKA (reference sequence). The CDR3 runs to 16 residues. Germline trimming cut 6 bases from V and 4 bases from J; bases unmatched to any gene: 17. This CDR3 reads CSASLSGFIDGETQYF. For the CDR3, the DNA is TGCAGTGCGTCCCTTAGCGGGTTTATTGATGGAGAGACCCAGTACTTC.

V gene TRBV7-9 combines with J gene TRBJ2-7; no firm D call. This CDR3 contains 14 residues. Trimming cost V 1 base and J 2 bases, with 9 bases left between them. CDR1 and CDR2 (germline): SEHNR, FQNEAQ (reference sequence). The CDR3 loop reads CASSLVGQTYEQYF. CDR3 DNA: TGTGCCAGCAGCTTAGTAGGGCAGACCTACGAGCAGTACTTC.

The CDR3 DNA is TGTGCCAGCAGCCAAGATCCACTAGCGGCTAGCACAGATACGCAGTATTTT. Translated, it gives CASSQDPLAASTDTQYF. The chain has TRBV3-1 and TRBJ2-3; TRBD2 agrees at 8 bases. J gave up 0 bases and V 0 bases, and 5 bases lay outside the gene matches. Per the germline V gene, CDR1 is LGHDT and CDR2 is YNNKEL (reference sequence). This CDR3 region has 17 residues.

Concerning this clonotype itself: This sequence may be a read error, since a much larger clone differs from it by one base. The chain combines TRBV7-2 with TRBJ2-4, with 7 bases matching TRBD2. The tail of the sequence fits TRBJ2-7 better, so the J call may be wrong. There are 14 residues in the CDR3. Germline values: CDR1 SGHTA, CDR2 FQGNSA. In nucleotides, the CDR3 is TGTGCCAGCAGCCCCGGACTAGTGGGGCGCGAGCAGTACTTC. Residues: CASSPGLVGREQYF.

About this clonotype: A much larger clone lies a single base off, so this may be a read error. The conserved phenylalanine or tryptophan is not found at the CDR3 terminus, so this likely reflects a read error. The chain uses TRBV7-4 and TRBJ1-5; D might be TRBD1 (6 bases). V gave up 2 bases and J gave up 3 bases, with 14 bases separating them. The CDR3 length is 16 residues. CDR1 is SGHVT, CDR2 SQSDAQ, per germline. This CDR3 is CASSLTGTSDNQPQHC. The DNA of the CDR3 is TGTGCCAGCAGCTTAACGGGGACATCCGACAATCAGCCCCAGCATTGT.

This rearrangement joins TRBV7-2 to TRBJ2-1; 7 nucleotides match TRBD1. The CDR3 covers 16 residues. The V gene end was trimmed by 5 bases and the J gene end by 0 bases; junction bases not matched to a gene: 7. The V gene's germline CDR1 is SGHTA and CDR2 FQGNSA. The CDR3 region is CASSPAGDSSYNEQFF. CDR3 coding DNA: TGTGCCAGCAGCCCTGCCGGGGACAGCTCCTACAATGAGCAGTTCTTC.

J is TRBJ2-3 and V is TRBV6-2 or TRBV6-3; D is perhaps TRBD1 or TRBD2 (5 bases each). V was clipped by 4 bases and J by 0 bases, with 23 bases between them. The length of the CDR3 is 19 residues. From germline, CDR1 is MNHEY and CDR2 SVGEGT. The CDR3 DNA sequence: TGTGCCAGCAGTTTCTCCTTCCTTCGGGACGGACCAAGCACAGATACGCAGTATTTT. This encodes CASSFSFLRDGPSTDTQYF.

This clonotype was seen many times. The chain recombines TRBV6-5 with TRBJ2-7, with 10 bases aligning to TRBD1. Per the germline V gene, CDR1 is MNHEY and CDR2 is SVGAGI. The CDR3 spans 12 residues. The trim removed 6 bases at V and 6 bases at J, leaving 2 bases unmatched. CDR3 in amino acids: CASSRTGGEQYF. In DNA, the CDR3 is TGTGCCAGCAGCCGGACAGGGGGCGAGCAGTACTTC.

V usage is TRBV29-1 and J usage is TRBJ2-5; no clear D gene. Deletions cut 5 bases from V and 4 bases from J, with 17 bases between. This CDR3 has 14 residues. Looked up from germline, CDR1 is SQVTM and CDR2 is ANQGSEA. CDR3 loop: CSVPLGWALETQYF. In DNA, the CDR3 is TGCAGCGTTCCGCTAGGTTGGGCATTAGAGACCCAGTACTTC.

This clonotype was detected ten times or more. The V call is TRBV20-1, the J call TRBJ2-7, with D perhaps being TRBD1 or TRBD2 (5 bases each). This CDR3 has 16 residues. Germline CDR1 is DFQATT and CDR2 is SNEGSKA (reference sequence). The V end lost 5 bases, the J end lost 6 bases, and 26 bases lay between the germline ends. DNA for the CDR3: TGCAGTGCTCATGCCGGGGCGGCAGCGGAAACTCTCGAGCAGTACTTC. Protein: CSAHAGAAAETLEQYF.